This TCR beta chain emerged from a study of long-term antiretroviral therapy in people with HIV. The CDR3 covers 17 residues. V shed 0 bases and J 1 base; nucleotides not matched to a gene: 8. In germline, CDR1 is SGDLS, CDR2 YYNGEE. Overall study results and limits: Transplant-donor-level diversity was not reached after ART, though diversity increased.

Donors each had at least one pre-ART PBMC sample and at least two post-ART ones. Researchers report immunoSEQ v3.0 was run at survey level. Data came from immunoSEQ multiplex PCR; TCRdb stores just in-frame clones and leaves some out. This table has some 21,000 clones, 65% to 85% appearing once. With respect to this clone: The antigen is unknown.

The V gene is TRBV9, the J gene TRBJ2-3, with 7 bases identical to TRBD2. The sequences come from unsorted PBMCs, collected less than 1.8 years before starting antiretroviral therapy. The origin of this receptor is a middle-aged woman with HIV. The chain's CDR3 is CASSVAIPLAGTDTQYF. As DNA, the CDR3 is TGTGCCAGCAGCGTAGCGATTCCGCTAGCGGGCACAGATACGCAGTATTTT.